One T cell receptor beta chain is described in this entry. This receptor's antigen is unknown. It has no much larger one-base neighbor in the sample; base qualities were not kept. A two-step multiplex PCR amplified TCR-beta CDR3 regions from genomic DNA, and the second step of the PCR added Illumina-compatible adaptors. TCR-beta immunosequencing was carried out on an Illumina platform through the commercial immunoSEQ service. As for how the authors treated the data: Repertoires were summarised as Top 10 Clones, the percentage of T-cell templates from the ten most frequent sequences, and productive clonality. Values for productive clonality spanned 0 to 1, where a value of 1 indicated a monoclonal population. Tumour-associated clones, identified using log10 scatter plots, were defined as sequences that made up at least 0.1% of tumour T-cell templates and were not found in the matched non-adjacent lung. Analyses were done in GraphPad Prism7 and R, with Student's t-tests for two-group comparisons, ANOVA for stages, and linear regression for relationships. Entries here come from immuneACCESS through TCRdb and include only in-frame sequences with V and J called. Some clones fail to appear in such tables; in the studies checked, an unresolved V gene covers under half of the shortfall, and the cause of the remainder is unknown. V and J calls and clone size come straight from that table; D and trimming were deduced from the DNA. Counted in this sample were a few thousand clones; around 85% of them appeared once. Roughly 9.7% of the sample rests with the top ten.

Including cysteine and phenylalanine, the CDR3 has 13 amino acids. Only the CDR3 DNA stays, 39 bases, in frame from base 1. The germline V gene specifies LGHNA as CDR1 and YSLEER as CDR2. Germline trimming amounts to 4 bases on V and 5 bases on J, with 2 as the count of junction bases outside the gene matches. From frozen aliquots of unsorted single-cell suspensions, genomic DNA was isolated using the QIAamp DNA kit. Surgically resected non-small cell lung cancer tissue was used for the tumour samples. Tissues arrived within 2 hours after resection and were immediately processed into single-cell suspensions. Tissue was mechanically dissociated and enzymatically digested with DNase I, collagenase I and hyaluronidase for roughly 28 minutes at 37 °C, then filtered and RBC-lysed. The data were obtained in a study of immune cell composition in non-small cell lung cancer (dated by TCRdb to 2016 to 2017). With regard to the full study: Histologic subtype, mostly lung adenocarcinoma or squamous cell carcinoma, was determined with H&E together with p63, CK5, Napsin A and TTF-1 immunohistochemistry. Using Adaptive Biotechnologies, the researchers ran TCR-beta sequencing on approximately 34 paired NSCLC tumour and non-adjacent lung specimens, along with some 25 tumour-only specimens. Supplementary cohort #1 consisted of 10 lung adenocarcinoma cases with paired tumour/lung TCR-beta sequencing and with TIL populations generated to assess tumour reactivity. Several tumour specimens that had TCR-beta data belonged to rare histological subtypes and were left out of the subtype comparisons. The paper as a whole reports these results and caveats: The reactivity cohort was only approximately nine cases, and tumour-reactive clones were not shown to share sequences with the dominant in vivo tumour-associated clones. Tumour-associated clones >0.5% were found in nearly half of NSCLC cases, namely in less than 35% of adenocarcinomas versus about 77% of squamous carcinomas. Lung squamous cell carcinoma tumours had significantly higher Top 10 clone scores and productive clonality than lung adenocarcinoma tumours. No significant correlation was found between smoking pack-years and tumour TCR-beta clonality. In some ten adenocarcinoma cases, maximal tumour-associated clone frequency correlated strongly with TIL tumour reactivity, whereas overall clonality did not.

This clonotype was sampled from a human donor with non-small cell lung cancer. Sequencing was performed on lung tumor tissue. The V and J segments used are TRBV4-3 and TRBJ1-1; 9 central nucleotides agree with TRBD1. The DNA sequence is TGCGCCAGCAGCCGACAGGGGGGGACTGAAGCTTTCTTT. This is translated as CASSRQGGTEAFF.